This entry lists 14 T cell receptor beta chains sequenced from one sample in a study of vaccination effects on CD4 cells after COVID-19. Using viral peptide pools, the ViraFEST assay grew out antigen-specific CD4+ T cells prior to sequencing. An approximately ten-day culture period preceded the isolation of CD4+ T cells. A positive SARS-CoV-2 PCR test fell between March and December 2020. Assay used: immunoSEQ multiplex PCR; TCRdb lists only in-frame clones, some missing. The sample gives under 55,000 clones, roughly two thirds of which show up once; more than 30% is in the top ten. Antigen specificity for these receptors is unknown. The sample here was CD4+ T cells from PBMCs cultured with a peptide pool, taken before COVID-19 vaccination. Every receptor here comes from a human donor who had a prior SARS-CoV-2 infection.

The rearrangement joins TRBV3-1 (or the pseudogene TRBV3-2) to TRBJ2-7; TRBD1 is a possible D gene (6 bases). This CDR3 spans 16 amino acids. V was shortened by 1 base and J by 0 bases, with 13 bases between the two germline ends. Germline V gives CDR1 LGHDT, CDR2 YNNKEL (reference sequence). The CDR3 here is CASSQGAWGRSYEQYF. In nucleotides, the CDR3 is TGTGCCAGCAGCCAAGGAGCTTGGGGGCGCTCCTACGAGCAGTACTTC.

The genes are TRBV30 and TRBJ2-3; D may be TRBD1 or TRBD2 (6 bases each). With 2 bases removed from V and 4 bases from J, the gap between germline ends came to 16 bases. Germline loops: CDR1 GTSNPN, CDR2 SVGIG (reference sequence). The CDR3 runs to 15 residues. The CDR3 DNA sequence: TGTGCCTGGAGTAGGCTAGGGGGGTTGGCAGATACGCAGTATTTT. Translating it yields CAWSRLGGLADTQYF. The whole variable domain, filled in from reference TRBV30 and TRBJ2-3, reads SQTIHQWPATLVQPVGSPLSLECTVEGTSNPNLYWYRQAAGRGLQLLFYSVGIGQISSEVPQNLSASRPQDRQFILSSKKLLLSDSGFYLCAWSRLGGLADTQYFGPGTRLTVL.

CDR3 protein: CASSSGGTQYF. As DNA, the CDR3 is TGTGCCAGCAGCTCGGGAGGGACCCAGTACTTC. The chain joins TRBV7-2 to TRBJ2-5; 7 nucleotides line up with TRBD2. V lost 4 bases to trimming and J lost 7 bases; unmatched junction nucleotides: 0. Per the germline V gene, CDR1 is SGHTA and CDR2 is FQGNSA. The CDR3 is made up of 11 amino acids.

The gene calls are TRBV10-3 and TRBJ2-7; 8 bases are shared with TRBD1. Trimming removed 4 bases from V and 4 bases from J; junction bases left unmatched: 12. The CDR3 runs 16 residues. From germline, CDR1 is ENHRY and CDR2 SYGVKD. Written as DNA, the CDR3 is TGTGCCATCAGTGCATGGTTCGGACAGGGAGGTTACGAGCAGTACTTC. Protein: CAISAWFGQGGYEQYF.

The rearrangement joins TRBV4-3 to TRBJ1-6; D unclear. The CDR3 extends over 16 amino acids. V lost 0 bases to trimming and J lost 9 bases, with 15 bases between them. Germline CDR1 LGHNA, CDR2 YSLEER. CDR3 in DNA: TGCGCCAGCAGCCAAGATATCCCGGGTCTGGGTTCACCCCTCCACTTT. Translation: CASSQDIPGLGSPLHF.

The chain links TRBV6-1 to TRBJ2-7; 8 nucleotides agree with TRBD1. The CDR3 runs to 15 residues. The ends lost 1 base at V and 4 bases at J; junction bases unmatched: 6. Germline V gives CDR1 MNHNS, CDR2 SASEGT. Here the CDR3 DNA reads TGTGCCAGCAGTGAAGATGGGACAGGTCTGTACGAGCAGTACTTC. Encoded protein: CASSEDGTGLYEQYF.

The genes are TRBV2 and TRBJ1-6; perhaps TRBD1 as D (5 bases). CDR1 SNHLY and CDR2 FYNNEI come from the germline V gene. The CDR3 sequence is 14 residues long. V was trimmed by 6 bases and J by 7 bases, leaving 13 bases between them. The CDR3 sequence: CASRGREGNSPLHF. The CDR3 DNA reads TGTGCCAGCAGGGGACGGGAGGGGAATTCACCCCTCCACTTT.

The chain joins TRBV6-1 to TRBJ1-2, with a possible D match to TRBD1 (6 bases). This CDR3 spans 16 amino acids. Germline loops: CDR1 MNHNS, CDR2 SASEGT. V lost 4 bases to trimming and J lost 5 bases, with 20 bases between them. CDR3 coding DNA: TGTGCCAGCAGTGTCAATTTAGCCGGGACAATTTATGGCTACACCTTC. It translates to CASSVNLAGTIYGYTF.

The genes are TRBV19 and TRBJ2-3, with TRBD2 matching over 9 bases. V was clipped by 4 bases and J by 5 bases; unmatched bases: 10. CDR3 length: 16 amino acids. CDR1 and CDR2 (germline): LNHDA, SQIVND (reference sequence). This CDR3 reads CASSTSGRGGQDTQYF. The CDR3 DNA sequence: TGTGCCAGTAGTACCTCTGGGCGGGGGGGCCAAGATACGCAGTATTTT.

The rearrangement joins TRBV29-1 to TRBJ1-5; D is ambiguous. Germline CDR1 reads SQVTM; CDR2 reads ANQGSEA. V was pared by 4 bases and J by 2 bases, with 12 bases between. This CDR3 comprises 14 residues. The CDR3 sequence is CSVGGGVGNQPQHF. DNA for the CDR3: TGCAGCGTTGGGGGTGGAGTTGGCAATCAGCCCCAGCATTTT.

The sample holds a few counts of this clone. The chain uses TRBV7-9 and TRBJ2-3; D perhaps matches TRBD1 (5 bases). The V gene's germline CDR1 is SEHNR and CDR2 FQNEAQ (reference sequence). Trimming removed 1 base from V and 3 bases from J, with 5 bases in between. CDR3 size: 13 residues. DNA for the CDR3: TGTGCCAGCAGCTTAGAGGGGACAGATACGCAGTATTTT. Translated, it gives CASSLEGTDTQYF.

The V call is TRBV9, the J call TRBJ2-5; 14 bases are a match to TRBD2. CDR1 and CDR2 (germline): SGDLS, YYNGEE. The CDR3 contains 16 residues. Unmatched junction bases numbered 1, after V lost 0 bases and J lost 3 bases. DNA of the CDR3: TGTGCCAGCAGCGTAGGGGGACTAGCGGGAGAAGAGACCCAGTACTTC. As protein: CASSVGGLAGEETQYF.

V gene TRBV6-5 combines with J gene TRBJ2-7; 7 bases align to TRBD2. Germline-derived CDR1 and CDR2 are MNHEY and SVGAGI. The CDR3 is 13 amino acids. Unmatched junction bases numbered 12, after V lost 9 bases and J lost 7 bases. In DNA, the CDR3 is TGTGCCAGTGTACCTAGTGGGAGGGGAGAGCAGTACTTC. It yields the protein CASVPSGRGEQYF.

The chain carries TRBV5-8 and TRBJ2-3; no firm D call. The CDR3 is made up of 18 amino acids. V was shortened by 0 bases and J by 0 bases, with 17 bases between the two germline ends. The V gene's germline CDR1 is SGHTS and CDR2 YDEGEE. CDR3 sequence: CASSLGTLPDRSTDTQYF. CDR3 bases: TGTGCCAGCAGCTTGGGTACCCTTCCCGACCGTAGCACAGATACGCAGTATTTT.